This note documents a single TCR beta chain sequence. V was trimmed by 0 bases and J by 7 bases, leaving 9 bases between them. This CDR3 has 13 residues. This entry belongs to a study of blood T cell repertoires in COVID-19. Assay used: immunoSEQ multiplex PCR; TCRdb lists only in-frame clones, some missing. This sample yields 100,000 to 150,000 clones, of which around 83% are seen a single time; approximately 10% belongs to the top ten. V and J are TRBV12-3 or TRBV12-4 and TRBJ1-2; D call uncertain. This receptor was taken from a man in his fifties or sixties with acute or convalescent COVID-19. Input material: peripheral blood. CDR3 region: CASSLAGDAGYTF. The CDR3 DNA reads TGTGCCAGCAGTTTAGCCGGGGATGCTGGCTACACCTTC.